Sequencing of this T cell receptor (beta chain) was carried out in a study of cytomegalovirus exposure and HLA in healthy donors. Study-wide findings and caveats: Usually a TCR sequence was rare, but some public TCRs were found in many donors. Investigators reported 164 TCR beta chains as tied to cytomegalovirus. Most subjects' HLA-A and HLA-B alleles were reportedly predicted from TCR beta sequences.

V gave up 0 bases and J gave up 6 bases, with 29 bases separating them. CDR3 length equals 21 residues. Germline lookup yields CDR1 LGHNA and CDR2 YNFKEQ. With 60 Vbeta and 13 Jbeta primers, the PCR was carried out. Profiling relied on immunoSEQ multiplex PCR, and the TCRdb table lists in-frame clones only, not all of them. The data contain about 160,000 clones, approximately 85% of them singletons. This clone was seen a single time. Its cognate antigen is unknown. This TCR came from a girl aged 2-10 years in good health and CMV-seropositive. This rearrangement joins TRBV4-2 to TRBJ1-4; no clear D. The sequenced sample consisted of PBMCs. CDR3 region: CASSQDALNILRVGRYEKLFF. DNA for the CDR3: TGTGCCAGCAGCCAAGATGCTTTGAATATTTTACGAGTAGGGAGGTATGAAAAACTGTTTTTT.